These 32 T cell receptor beta chains originate from one sample sequenced in a study of cytomegalovirus exposure and HLA in healthy donors. PCR involved 60 Vbeta and 13 Jbeta primers. Assay used: immunoSEQ multiplex PCR; TCRdb lists only in-frame clones, some missing. The table lists 200,000 to 250,000 clones, about 80% of them singletons. Sequencing was performed on PBMCs. All receptors come from a woman aged 40 to 50 in good health and CMV-seronegative.

In this sample, this clone turned up a few times. Here the CDR3 DNA reads TGTGCCTGGAATACCGGACTAGCTGGCGAGCAGTACTTC. Its protein is CAWNTGLAGEQYF. This sequence joins TRBV30 and TRBJ2-7; 8 nucleotides match TRBD2. Germline V lookup: CDR1 GTSNPN, CDR2 SVGIG (reference sequence). With 4 bases clipped from V and 6 bases from J, the junction kept 8 bases outside the gene matches. This CDR3 comprises 13 residues.

The genes are TRBV18 and TRBJ1-3; D gene ambiguous. This CDR3 comprises 15 residues. Germline CDR1 is KGHSH and CDR2 is LQKENI. Trimming shortened V by 6 bases and J by 0 bases, and 12 bases separated the two germline ends. The CDR3: CASSLGSDSGNTIYF. In DNA form, the CDR3 reads TGTGCCAGCTCGCTCGGAAGCGACTCTGGAAACACCATATATTTT. The full variable domain, its missing parts supplied by reference TRBV18 and TRBJ1-3, is NAGVMQNPRHLVRRRGQEARLRCSPMKGHSHVYWYRQLPEEGLKFMVYLQKENIIDESGMPKERFSAEFPKEGPSILRIQQVVRGDSAAYFCASSLGSDSGNTIYFGEGSWLTVV.

CDR3 nucleotides: TGTGCCAGCAGCGTGGACAGGGGGTTCTCCTACGAGCAGTACTTC. This gives the protein CASSVDRGFSYEQYF. This chain links TRBV7-3 with TRBJ2-7; 10 positions agree with TRBD1. The CDR3 covers 15 residues. Germline assignment: CDR1 SGHTA and CDR2 FQGTGA. V lost 5 bases and J lost 0; bases outside the gene matches: 4. Looking up the rest from reference TRBV7-3 and TRBJ2-7 gives the full variable domain: GAGVSQTPSNKVTEKGKYVELRCDPISGHTALYWYRQSLGQGPEFLIYFQGTGAADDSGLPNDRFFAVRPEGSVSTLKIQRTERGDSAVYLCASSVDRGFSYEQYFGPGTRLTVT.

V usage is TRBV27 and J usage is TRBJ2-7, with a weak D call TRBD2 (6 bases). This CDR3 comprises 12 residues. V was clipped by 5 bases and J by 7 bases, with 12 bases between them. Per the germline V gene, CDR1 is MNHEY and CDR2 is SMNVEV (reference sequence). The CDR3 loop is CASSARRGEQYF. In nucleotides, the CDR3 is TGTGCCAGCAGTGCCAGGAGGGGTGAGCAGTACTTC.

This chain links TRBV6-5 with TRBJ2-5; D is unclear. The end of the DNA fits TRBJ2-7 better, so the J call may be wrong. The germline V gene encodes CDR1 MNHEY and CDR2 SVGAGI. The CDR3 runs 11 residues. CDR3 loop: CASRNHYEQYF. For the CDR3, the DNA is TGTGCCAGCAGAAATCACTACGAGCAGTACTTC.

Points on this clone: The germline gene is not matched at one end of the junction; a read error may be the cause. The V call is TRBV7-7, the J call TRBJ2-5; D gene ambiguous. From germline, CDR1 is SSHAT and CDR2 FNYEAQ (reference sequence). The CDR3 has 13 residues. CDR3 loop: CASSYRSQETQYF. CDR3 nucleotides: TGTGCTAGCAGCTACAGATCCCAAGAGACCCAGTACTTC.

The V call is TRBV30, the J call TRBJ1-6; 8 nucleotides agree with TRBD1. J gave up 10 bases and V 1 base, and 15 bases lay outside the gene matches. CDR1 is GTSNPN and CDR2 is SVGIG in the germline V gene (reference sequence). The CDR3 runs 17 residues. CDR3 in DNA: TGTGCCTGGAGTGCTGGGGTGGTTGGGACAGGCCACTCACCCCTCCACTTT. It translates to CAWSAGVVGTGHSPLHF.

The chain links TRBV5-1 to TRBJ2-3; the D gene is possibly TRBD2 (6 bases). The CDR3 covers 13 residues. Germline CDR1 SGHRS, CDR2 YFSETQ. Trimming took 3 bases from V and 5 from J, leaving 10 bases between them. The CDR3 loop reads CASSSGGKDTQYF. CDR3 sequence (DNA): TGCGCCAGCAGCTCAGGAGGGAAAGATACGCAGTATTTT. The full variable domain, its missing parts supplied by reference TRBV5-1 and TRBJ2-3, is KAGVTQTPRYLIKTRGQQVTLSCSPISGHRSVSWYQQTPGQGLQFLFEYFSETQRNKGNFPGRFSGRQFSNSRSEMNVSTLELGDSALYLCASSSGGKDTQYFGPGTRLTVL.

This chain joins TRBV6-5 and TRBJ2-7, with D possibly being TRBD2 (6 bases). The CDR3 sequence is 15 residues long. Trimming pared 10 bases from V and 2 bases from J, leaving 21 bases between. The germline V gene has CDR1 MNHEY and CDR2 SVGAGI. As DNA, the CDR3 is TGTGCCACCGGGGGAGGTGGACGTGAAACCTACGAGCAGTACTTC. Encoded protein: CATGGGGRETYEQYF.

The chain carries TRBV5-5 and TRBJ1-1; D ambiguous. The germline V gene has CDR1 SGHKS and CDR2 YYEKEE (reference sequence). There are 14 residues in the CDR3. The V end lost 3 bases, the J end lost 0 bases, and 9 bases lay between the germline ends. This chain's CDR3 is CASSSEFMNTEAFF. DNA for the CDR3: TGTGCCAGCAGCTCTGAGTTCATGAACACTGAAGCTTTCTTT.

The chain employs TRBV5-1 and TRBJ2-5, with D unresolved. V gave up 2 bases and J gave up 5 bases, with 10 bases separating them. The CDR3 consists of 13 residues. The germline gives CDR1 SGHRS, CDR2 YFSETQ. The CDR3 sequence: CASSFSARETQYF. The CDR3 nucleotides are TGCGCCAGCAGCTTTAGTGCGCGGGAGACCCAGTACTTC.

This chain links TRBV11-2 with TRBJ2-5, with TRBD1 identical over 9 bases. CDR1 is SGHAT, CDR2 FQNNGV, per germline. The CDR3 spans 17 residues. V lost 1 base, J lost 2 bases, and 8 bases stayed unmatched. The CDR3: CASSLGIRDRAQETQYF. For the CDR3, the DNA is TGTGCCAGCAGCTTAGGGATCCGGGACAGGGCGCAAGAGACCCAGTACTTC. Drawing the rest from reference TRBV11-2 and TRBJ2-5, the complete variable domain is EAGVAQSPRYKIIEKRQSVAFWCNPISGHATLYWYQQILGQGPKLLIQFQNNGVVDDSQLPKDRFSAERLKGVDSTLKIQPAKLEDSAVYLCASSLGIRDRAQETQYFGPGTRLLVL.

The V call is TRBV5-6, the J call TRBJ2-3, with 10 bases that match TRBD2. This CDR3 has 17 residues. V was pared by 5 bases and J by 4 bases, with 13 bases of the junction left unmatched. Per germline, CDR1 SGHDT and CDR2 YYEEEE. The CDR3 loop is CASSQFERGGGADTQYF. CDR3 sequence (DNA): TGTGCCAGCAGTCAATTCGAGCGGGGGGGCGGGGCAGATACGCAGTATTTT. Full variable domain (rest looked up from reference TRBV5-6 and TRBJ2-3): DAGVTQSPTHLIKTRGQQVTLRCSPKSGHDTVSWYQQALGQGPQFIFQYYEEEERQRGNFPDRFSGHQFPNYSSELNVNALLLGDSALYLCASSQFERGGGADTQYFGPGTRLTVL.

The CDR3 loop reads CASSKSGQTSSGANVLTF. As DNA, the CDR3 is TGTGCCAGCAGCAAATCAGGACAGACATCCTCTGGGGCCAACGTCCTGACTTTC. J is TRBJ2-6 and V is TRBV4-2; a weak D match, TRBD1 (6 bases). V lost 5 bases and J 0 bases, leaving 17 bases between the germline ends. CDR3 size: 18 residues. Looked up from germline, CDR1 is LGHNA and CDR2 is YNFKEQ.

The genes are TRBV5-6 and TRBJ2-3; unclear D gene. Trimming removed 7 bases from V and 1 base from J, with 13 bases in between. The CDR3 length is 14 residues. Per germline, CDR1 SGHDT and CDR2 YYEEEE. The DNA of the CDR3 is TGTGCCAGCCTGGTCCGCTCGGGCACAGATACGCAGTATTTT. It is translated as CASLVRSGTDTQYF.

This clone came up a few times. V gene TRBV6-5 combines with J gene TRBJ1-6; D may be TRBD1 (6 bases). Germline V gives CDR1 MNHEY, CDR2 SVGAGI. With 0 bases removed from V and 9 bases from J, the gap between germline ends came to 12 bases. The CDR3 sequence is 15 residues long. CDR3 residues: CASSYSFQGSSPLHF. The CDR3 DNA is TGTGCCAGCAGTTACTCGTTCCAGGGGTCTTCACCCCTCCACTTT.

The genes are TRBV27 and TRBJ1-2, with a weak D call TRBD1 (6 bases). The V end was cut by 3 bases, the J end by 2 bases, with 10 bases between. The CDR3 has 14 residues. CDR1 and CDR2 (germline): MNHEY, SMNVEV (reference sequence). The CDR3: CASSFLDSNYGYTF. In nucleotides, the CDR3 is TGTGCCAGCAGTTTCCTGGACAGCAACTATGGCTACACCTTC.

The J gene is TRBJ2-5, the V gene TRBV30; the D is unclear. This CDR3 spans 11 amino acids. Looked up from germline, CDR1 is GTSNPN and CDR2 is SVGIG (reference sequence). With 4 bases removed from V and 2 bases from J, the gap between germline ends came to 5 bases. The CDR3 region has the DNA TGTGCCTGGACTATTCAAGAGACCCAGTACTTC. Protein product: CAWTIQETQYF.

The count of this clone is one. CDR3 amino acids: CASSQGTGDYYEQYF. For the CDR3, the DNA is TGTGCCAGCAGCCAGGGGACAGGTGATTACTACGAGCAGTACTTC. The chain links TRBV4-2 to TRBJ2-7, with 8 nucleotides matching TRBD1. There are 15 residues in the CDR3. Germline V gives CDR1 LGHNA, CDR2 YNFKEQ. Trimming at V came to 3 bases and at J to 3 bases, leaving 7 bases not matched to a gene.

The chain combines TRBV13 with TRBJ1-3; the D is unclear. Trimming removed 5 bases at V and 1 base at J, with 9 bases between. CDR1 and CDR2 (germline): PRHDT, FYEKMQ (reference sequence). The CDR3 sequence is 14 residues long. The CDR3 is CASSLAGSGNTIYF. The CDR3 coding sequence is TGTGCCAGCAGCCTGGCAGGTTCTGGAAACACCATATATTTT.

The chain combines TRBV7-9 with TRBJ1-5; no reliable D call. Trimming removed 3 bases at V and 5 bases at J, with 11 bases between. This CDR3 region has 14 residues. In germline, CDR1 is SEHNR, CDR2 FQNEAQ (reference sequence). CDR3 residues: CASSLLGSDQPQHF. CDR3 bases: TGTGCCAGCAGCTTGTTGGGGAGCGATCAGCCCCAGCATTTT.

The genes are TRBV7-2 and TRBJ2-2; 9 nucleotides agree with TRBD2. V was clipped by 6 bases and J by 4 bases; unmatched bases: 3. CDR1 is SGHTA, CDR2 FQGNSA, per germline. The CDR3 has 14 amino acids. The CDR3, as DNA: TGTGCCAGCAGTCTAGCGGGGCCCACCGGGGAGCTGTTTTTT. It yields the protein CASSLAGPTGELFF.

This clone was observed once. The gene calls are TRBV30 and TRBJ2-5; D is uncertain. Germline loops: CDR1 GTSNPN, CDR2 SVGIG (reference sequence). V gave up 2 bases and J gave up 5 bases, with 15 bases separating them. This CDR3 is built from 14 residues. The CDR3 DNA reads as TGTGCCTGGAGTCCCCATTTGCTGGCCGAGACCCAGTACTTC. Its protein product is CAWSPHLLAETQYF.

In this sample, this clone turned up a few times. This chain uses TRBV7-9 with TRBJ1-2; D remains ambiguous. Germline V lookup: CDR1 SEHNR, CDR2 FQNEAQ (reference sequence). The CDR3 is 12 residues long. The V gene lost 1 base and the J gene lost 4 bases, with 4 bases spanning the gap. The CDR3 region is CASSLGLYGYTF. CDR3 DNA sequence: TGTGCCAGCAGCTTAGGGCTCTATGGCTACACCTTC.

The V call is TRBV10-1, the J call TRBJ1-1; possibly TRBD1 for D (6 bases). This CDR3 region has 15 residues. Germline lookup yields CDR1 WNHNN and CDR2 SYGVQD (reference sequence). Trimming cost V 2 bases and J 1 base, with 11 bases left between them. CDR3 sequence reads: CASSEAGARNTEAFF. Here the CDR3 DNA reads TGCGCCAGCAGTGAGGCAGGGGCCAGGAACACTGAAGCTTTCTTT.

V and J are TRBV6-5 and TRBJ2-3; no reliable D call. Deletions cut 7 bases from V and 6 bases from J, with 8 bases between. The CDR3 sequence is 11 residues long. CDR1 is MNHEY, CDR2 SVGAGI, per germline. CDR3 sequence (DNA): TGTGCCAGCATCCATGTCGATACGCAGTATTTT. Translation: CASIHVDTQYF.

CDR3 residues: CASSSSGIYTF. Written as DNA, the CDR3 is TGTGCCAGCAGCTCATCGGGGATCTACACCTTC. The chain has TRBV7-2 and TRBJ1-2; no definite D call. This CDR3 region has 11 residues. V was cut by 4 bases and J by 10 bases, with 10 bases left in between. Germline CDR1 and CDR2: SGHTA and FQGNSA.

In this sample, this clone turned up once. At one end the junction does not follow the germline gene, possibly because of a read error. The chain is built from TRBV30 and TRBJ2-2; tentative D call: TRBD2 (5 bases). The CDR3 consists of 14 residues. CDR1 is GTSNPN and CDR2 is SVGIG in the germline V gene (reference sequence). In DNA form, the CDR3 reads TGTGCCTGGACGAAGCGGAGGAACCCCGGGGAGCTGTTTTTT. It is translated as CAWTKRRNPGELFF.

The CDR3 nucleotides are TGTGCCAGTAGTATGTGGTTCGGAGGGGACGGGGGGACCCAGTACTTC. Amino acid sequence: CASSMWFGGDGGTQYF. The V and J genes are TRBV19 and TRBJ2-5; perhaps TRBD2 as D (6 bases). Germline CDR1 LNHDA, CDR2 SQIVND (reference sequence). With 3 bases removed from V and 7 bases from J, the gap between germline ends came to 21 bases. The CDR3 is 16 residues long.

The V gene is TRBV11-1, the J gene TRBJ1-2; a possible D gene is TRBD1 (6 bases). Germline values: CDR1 SGHAT, CDR2 FQDESV (reference sequence). This CDR3 is built from 14 residues. V dropped 5 bases and J dropped 2 bases, with 12 bases sitting between them. CDR3 protein: CASSSQGPNYGYTF. The CDR3 DNA reads as TGTGCCAGCAGCAGCCAGGGGCCCAACTATGGCTACACCTTC.

The chain links TRBV5-1 to TRBJ1-1; possibly TRBD1 for D (6 bases). Germline assignment: CDR1 SGHRS and CDR2 YFSETQ. Trimming took 3 bases from V and 5 from J, leaving 17 bases between them. CDR3 length: 15 residues. DNA of the CDR3: TGCGCCAGCAGCTGGGGGATGACAGGTGAAACTGAAGCTTTCTTT. Its protein product is CASSWGMTGETEAFF.

The CDR3 region has the DNA TGTGCCAGCAGCTTAGGCAGGAACACCGGGGAGCTGTTTTTT. Translated: CASSLGRNTGELFF. The J gene is TRBJ2-2, the V gene TRBV7-9; D not resolved. Germline loops: CDR1 SEHNR, CDR2 FQNEAQ (reference sequence). The V end was cut by 1 base, the J end by 1 base, with 4 bases between. The CDR3 extends over 14 amino acids. The entire variable domain, with the rest obtained from reference TRBV7-9 and TRBJ2-2, is as follows: DTGVSQNPRHKITKRGQNVTFRCDPISEHNRLYWYRQTLGQGPEFLTYFQNEAQLEKSRLLSDRFSAERPKGSFSTLEIQRTEQGDSAMYLCASSLGRNTGELFFGEGSRLTVL.